The 9 T cell receptor beta chains listed next were all sequenced from one sample in a study of blood T cell repertoires in COVID-19 (TCRdb year 2020). The library was produced with the immunoSEQ multiplex PCR assay. As stored in TCRdb, this immuneACCESS dataset retains in-frame rearrangements with V and J assigned. A fraction of the clones does not appear; measured against another copy, unresolved V genes explain less than half of the discrepancy, and the remainder lacks a known reason. The sample has 250,000 to 300,000 clones on record, 65% to 90% of them singletons. The top ten constitute approximately 2% of the sample. Sequencing input: peripheral blood. These TCRs come from a man aged 25 to 45 with active or convalescent COVID-19.

The chain has TRBV6-5 and TRBJ2-3; no firm D call. CDR1 is MNHEY and CDR2 is SVGAGI in the germline V gene. The V end lost 0 bases, the J end lost 5 bases, and 6 bases lay between the germline ends. The CDR3 is 13 amino acids. The CDR3 protein is CASSYSSKDTQYF. DNA for the CDR3: TGTGCCAGCAGTTACTCGTCCAAAGATACGCAGTATTTT.

This chain joins TRBV11-2 and TRBJ1-2; perhaps TRBD1 as D (6 bases). The germline V and J ends were trimmed by 5 bases and 8 bases, with 12 bases remaining between them. CDR1 SGHAT and CDR2 FQNNGV come from the germline V gene. This CDR3 is 12 amino acids long. CDR3 in amino acids: CASSRTVGGYTF. The CDR3, as DNA: TGTGCCAGCAGCCGGACAGTGGGCGGCTACACCTTC.

The chain joins TRBV11-2 to TRBJ2-7, with TRBD1 matching 7 bases. The junction had 7 bases not matched to a gene; V was cut back by 1 base and J by 4 bases. In germline, CDR1 is SGHAT, CDR2 FQNNGV. There are 15 residues in the CDR3. The DNA for the CDR3 is TGTGCCAGCAGCTTAGCGGCAGGGGGTCTTTACGAGCAGTACTTC. It encodes CASSLAAGGLYEQYF.

The chain recombines TRBV19 with TRBJ1-2; TRBD1 aligns across 8 bases. This CDR3 spans 14 amino acids. Looked up from germline, CDR1 is LNHDA and CDR2 is SQIVND (reference sequence). V dropped 5 bases and J dropped 4; count of bases not matched to a gene: 6. CDR3 residues: CASSEEQGVYGYTF. The CDR3 DNA follows: TGTGCCAGTAGTGAAGAACAGGGGGTCTATGGCTACACCTTC.

The chain links TRBV11-2 to TRBJ1-5; 7 bases line up with TRBD1. The CDR3 totals 15 residues. The V and J ends lost 1 base and 6 bases, in that order; junction bases with no gene match: 6. Germline loops: CDR1 SGHAT, CDR2 FQNNGV. This chain's CDR3 is CASSLGGTVSQPQHF. CDR3 in DNA: TGTGCCAGCAGCTTAGGAGGGACAGTTTCTCAGCCCCAGCATTTT.

This clone was observed a few times. The chain recombines TRBV6-5 with TRBJ1-2; TRBD1 aligns across 7 bases. J was trimmed by 8 bases and V by 4 bases; bases with no gene match: 7. The CDR3 spans 13 residues. The germline CDR1 and CDR2 sequences are MNHEY and SVGAGI. The CDR3 protein is CASSWDSLRGYTF. Written as DNA, the CDR3 is TGTGCCAGCAGTTGGGACAGTTTAAGGGGCTACACCTTC.

The chain couples TRBV2 to TRBJ1-6, with a weak D call TRBD1 (5 bases). V was clipped by 4 bases and J by 9 bases, with 22 bases between them. Germline V gene lookup returns CDR1 SNHLY and CDR2 FYNNEI. This CDR3 is built from 17 residues. The CDR3 DNA reads TGTGCCAGCAGTGCAACCCCCGGACACGGCCGTTTTTCACCCCTCCACTTT. The encoded protein is CASSATPGHGRFSPLHF.

V gene TRBV5-1 combines with J gene TRBJ2-1; 14 nucleotides line up with TRBD2. Germline CDR1 SGHRS, CDR2 YFSETQ. This CDR3 is built from 17 residues. The V and J ends lost 5 bases and 0 bases, in that order; junction bases with no gene match: 4. The CDR3 sequence is CASRGLAGGISYNEQFF. CDR3 nucleotides: TGCGCCAGCAGAGGACTAGCGGGGGGAATCTCCTACAATGAGCAGTTCTTC.

CDR3 sequence: CASSVGLAGEETQYF. CDR3 coding DNA: TGCGCCAGCAGCGTCGGACTAGCGGGGGAGGAGACCCAGTACTTC. The chain recombines TRBV5-1 with TRBJ2-5; TRBD2 matches 13 bases. Looked up from germline, CDR1 is SGHRS and CDR2 is YFSETQ. V shed 4 bases, J shed 5 bases, and the junction held 5 bases outside the gene matches. The CDR3 totals 15 residues.